This T cell receptor beta chain was sequenced in a study of blood T cell repertoires in COVID-19. As for the study in general: Specimens from acute and convalescent COVID-19 originated in the United States, Italy and Spain. The cDNA or gDNA used as material had been derived from T cells, B-cell-depleted T cells, or PBMCs.

Looked up from germline, CDR1 is KGHSH and CDR2 is LQKENI. Between the trimmed V and J ends, which lost 0 bases and 4 bases, there was a span of 13 bases. This CDR3 contains 16 residues. Participants' reported clinical history set cohort assignment. Recovery among Cohort 3 donors was established by two negative PCRs, clearance, or symptom resolution. The data were produced by immunoSEQ multiplex PCR, yet TCRdb's version contains in-frame clones alone and is incomplete. The table has 310,000 or so clones, roughly 87% seen once; the top ten hold approximately 9%. This TCR was recovered from a woman in her late teens or twenties who had recovered from COVID-19. The specimen sequenced was PBMCs or T cells enriched from blood (not recorded which). The rearrangement joins TRBV18 to TRBJ1-5; the D is unclear. This chain's CDR3 is CASSPPGGLGNQPQHF. The CDR3 region has the DNA TGTGCCAGCTCACCACCGGGAGGGCTTGGTAATCAGCCCCAGCATTTT.